This T cell receptor beta chain was observed in a study of beta chain features in type 1 diabetes (dated by TCRdb to 2016 to 2018). About the full investigation: Patients and healthy donors did not differ in mean age, gender distribution, total cell number or subset yield. A total of some 100,000,000 sorted cells were examined across all samples, and a strong correlation was observed between cell number per subset and RNA yield. The study compared TCRB repertoires of sorted circulating CD4+ T cell subsets between recently diagnosed type 1 diabetes patients and matched healthy donors. Regulatory and stem cell-like memory subsets were isolated from only 8 patients and about 8 healthy donors, whereas naive and central memory subsets came from all 30 or so donors. Paper-wide results and their limitations: Because small numbers of individuals were included in the HLA sub-analyses, any influence of HLA type on TCRB rearrangement was left unresolved. Because cDNA was sequenced instead of genomic DNA, activated cells with high expression could be over-represented, although the groups did not differ in activation or CD3 levels. Fewer insertions and more nucleotide deletions at VDJ recombination sites were observed in patients with type 1 diabetes, implying thymic rearrangement abnormalities. PCR might favor shorter templates, but patient and control samples were amplified and corrected together, so any skew would affect both groups equally. The naive, central memory and regulatory TCRB repertoires appeared to resemble one another more closely among patients than among healthy donors. Type 1 diabetes patients showed a moderate but significant shortening of TCRB CDR3 length in all four CD4+ subsets.

A distance of 14 bases separates the germline ends of V and J, which lose 4 bases and 13 bases respectively. According to the germline V gene, CDR1 reads ENHRY and CDR2 reads SYGVKD. Its CDR3 holds 13 amino acids, cysteine through phenylalanine. Kept here is only the CDR3 DNA, which spans 39 bases and is read in frame from base 1. In regard to this clone: Its antigen remains undetermined. No clone much larger than this one lies a single base away; base qualities are absent.

Each donor gave one peripheral blood draw, averaging roughly 0.11 L, which was collected into heparinised tubes. A BD FACSAria II and a panel including CD45RO, CCR7, CD25, CD127, CD95 and CD27 were used to sort naive, central memory, regulatory and stem cell-like memory CD4+ T cells. Every sorted population had a purity above 98%. Right away, PBMCs were isolated by Lymphoprep density gradient centrifugation and were stained directly, with no culture step. Samples were stained and sorted in pairs, with one healthy donor and one patient per experiment, so that batch effects were minimized. The entire isolated RNA was reverse transcribed using the High Capacity cDNA Reverse Transcription Kit, and thus expressed TCRB transcripts were sequenced. Deep immunoSEQ sequencing was applied to naive, central memory and regulatory T cell samples, giving an average of about 3.8 million total reads per sample. Sorted cells were lysed in RLT buffer, and RNA was extracted using DNase-treated RNeasy Micro or Mini kits according to cell number. To prevent cross-contamination, each cell subset was processed individually, whereas patient and healthy donor samples were processed jointly. The immunoSEQ multiplex PCR was used to amplify TCRB sequences from cDNA, generating 87-bp fragments that spanned the CDR3 region. Sequencing of the amplicons was done on the Illumina HiSeq platform. In the authors' own workflow: Synthetic template baselines were used to correct PCR bias computationally, reads within Hamming distance 2 were collapsed together, and singletons that could not be merged were discarded. By aligning reads against IMGT, V, D and J genes, CDR3 length, and insertions or deletions at six rearrangement sites were assigned. Within each subset, clonotype counts were normalized to sorted cell number, and only after that were true diversity and Gini coefficients computed with the tcR R package. The overlap coefficient, calculated on TCRB nucleotide sequences, was used to measure repertoire sharing. Out-of-frame TCRB sequences from naive cells were analyzed to stand in for the pre-selection repertoire. In TCRdb, the immuneACCESS table is reduced to in-frame sequences with V and J assigned. These tables do not hold every clone; where another copy was compared, an unresolved V gene accounts for under half, and the others remain unexplained. That table gives V, J and clone size, and the DNA gave D and trimming. This sample comprises hundreds of thousands of clones, roughly 16% of them detected only once. The ten largest clones capture around 0.095% of the sample.

The specimen sequenced was naive CD4+ T cells from blood. What this sample's cell subset or site label stands for: true naive CD4+ T cells. This receptor was identified in a young man in good health. The rearranged segments are TRBV10-3 and TRBJ1-6, with the D gene not confidently named. In nucleotides, the sequence is TGTGCCATCAGTGCCCCGGGCGTAAAGCCCCTCCACTTT. Translation gives CAISAPGVKPLHF.